This T cell receptor beta chain was sequenced in a study of cytomegalovirus exposure and HLA in healthy donors (dated by TCRdb to the late 2010s). Some background on the complete study: According to an earlier analysis of 550 to 700 of the donors, roughly 180 million T cells yielded some 110 million unique TCR beta sequences and approximately 300 Gb of sequence data. Roughly 320 gigabases of sequencing data and tens of millions of unique TCR sequences made up an early release that covered 500 to 650 HLA-typed donors. Of the roughly 410 genotyped donors, 75% to 85% were placed in the genetic ancestry cluster associated with self-reported Caucasian donors. The aim of the study was to test whether cataloging public T cell receptors could identify signatures of past pathogen exposure. The study used immunosequencing to profile the T cell repertoires of around 600 subjects and linked those repertoires to cytomegalovirus serostatus. A separate validation cohort of over 95 different subjects was used in addition to the 666-subject first cohort. The study combined high-throughput TCR immunosequencing, statistical association of individual TCRs with disease status, and machine learning to predict cytomegalovirus infection status. A later analysis re-examined previously published TCR beta repertoires from just over 650 donors and added high-resolution HLA genotyping to investigate patterns of TCR occurrence. Rather than using new phenotypic data, the later analysis identified candidate immune exposures from TCR beta sequences and from how often those sequences occurred across donors. In an earlier analysis of 587 of the donors, high-throughput TCR beta sequencing was used to judge whether each TCR beta V gene segment behaved as functional or pseudogenic. Donor age, sex, ethnicity and CMV serostatus were compiled alongside the repertoire data. In a later genetic analysis, genome-wide SNP genotypes for about three fifths of the 666 donors were used, and that subset was treated as a discovery cohort. Every discovery cohort repertoire had been produced on one sequencing platform. Class I and class II HLA loci were covered by the typing at four-digit resolution. Typing coverage differed by locus: A, B, C, DRB1 and DQB1 were typed in about 629-640 donors, DQA1 in about 500, DPA1 in around 600, and DPB1 in about 450. A handful of DR-DQ haplotypes were handled as single units for association and clustering because linkage in the cohort was strong. Across some 400 genotyped donors of the cohort, an average of about 240,000 unique TCR beta nucleotide sequences per donor were sequenced, and approximately 17% of those sequences were non-productive. The paper's findings and limits, for the study overall: The study listed 164 TCR beta chains as associated with cytomegalovirus. A later analysis found that TCR association rates varied across HLA loci, with DRB1 alleles showing the most associated TCRs and HLA-C alleles the fewest. In an earlier analysis of more than 450 of the donors, most TCR beta V segments were observed in productive rearrangements about 90% or about 30% of the time, broadly matching IMGT annotations. In both the original and validation cohorts, the classifier was reported to diagnose cytomegalovirus status with high specificity and sensitivity. V-gene and J-gene trimming of TCR beta chains was associated with a missense DCLRE1C variant in a later genetic analysis, and the association was replicated in an independent cohort. A further reported finding was that TCR beta sequences accurately predicted the HLA-A and HLA-B alleles for most subjects in the first cohort. Roughly uniform sequencing depth across donors was assumed in presence/absence analyses, although this assumption may not hold. Only TCR beta chains were sequenced in this cohort, and the absence of alpha or paired-chain data limited detectable features. The 87-base-pair reads could not distinguish some IMGT-functional V segments, including TRBV6-2 and TRBV6-3, so those segments were excluded. The only immune exposure information available for the cohort was CMV serostatus. Most TCR sequences were seen in very few donors, while some public TCRs were found in many individuals. Because counts were too low, some 17 rarely observed V segments, including chromosome 9 orphons, were left out of the earlier analysis of a few hundred of the donors. The authors suggested that the approach could potentially be generalized to other disease states and immunological phenotypes. Because HLA typing was missing for some donors at each locus, association tests included only the typed subset. Assigning TCR associations to individual alleles was difficult when HLA alleles, especially DR and DQ, strongly co-occurred. In a later analysis, HLA-associated TCR beta chains were found to be more clonally expanded and to have lower generation probabilities than equally common non-associated chains. Linkage disequilibrium might explain the correlated functional status among segregating V segments, but an unknown experimental factor could not be ruled out. The sequencing pipeline was judged likely to have produced a cluster of highly shared sequence variants as a technical artifact. In a later analysis, several top co-occurrence clusters were reported to appear linked to parvovirus B19, influenza, CMV and Epstein-Barr virus. According to a later genetic analysis, donors in an Asian-associated ancestry cluster had fewer N-insertions in productive TCRs than the roughly 700-donor mean. In vitro tests confirmed that a few of the cytomegalovirus-associated TCR beta chains recognize cytomegalovirus antigens. A later analysis associated 15,000 to 20,000 TCR beta sequences with specific HLA alleles at a false discovery rate of 0.05. A later analysis found that most CMV-associated TCR beta chains appeared HLA-restricted, with HLA associations seemingly driven largely by CMV exposure.

With respect to this clone: What this receptor recognizes is not known. No base qualities exist here, and no much larger clone lies one base off it.

The receptor library was made with the immunoSEQ multiplex PCR assay. The multiplex PCR relied on a mix of 60 forward primers for TCR Vbeta segments and 13 reverse primers for TCR Jbeta segments. A multiplex PCR assay on genomic DNA amplified the CDR3 region of rearranged TCR beta genes. Amplified TCR beta libraries were sequenced as 87-base-pair reads on the Illumina HiSeq System. On the authors' methods: A later analysis tallied around 80 million unique TCR beta chains across the 660 or so repertoires, and about 12 million of those chains were shared by two or more donors. Raw reads were error-corrected and collapsed into unique sequences with a nearest-neighbor algorithm that merged closely related sequences to remove PCR and sequencing errors. CDR3 sequences were aligned to IMGT reference sequences to assign V, D and J gene segments. Each retained sequence needed at least a six-nucleotide match to both a V gene segment and a J gene segment. A rearrangement was called productive if the CDR3 had no stop codons and remained in frame with V and J, and every other rearrangement was called non-productive. CDR3 was defined by IMGT convention, running from the second conserved V-encoded cysteine to the conserved J-encoded phenylalanine. The earlier analysis of 500 to 600 of the donors excluded sequences that lacked an unambiguous match to a single V gene segment. In an earlier analysis of roughly 500 of the donors, V segments were called functional above 56.7% productive rearrangements and were called segregating when the between-donor standard deviation exceeded 5%. A statistical classification framework was built for diagnosing cytomegalovirus status from the catalog of TCR beta chain sequences. In a later analysis, V and J genes were assigned by comparing TCR nucleotide sequences against IMGT/GENE-DB human TR gene sequences. A later analysis assigned CDR3 sequences and most-parsimonious VDJ recombination scenarios with the TCRdist pipeline. In a later analysis, each TCR beta chain was defined by its CDR3 amino acid sequence together with its V-gene family, and reads lacking a unique V-gene family were excluded. To address suspected cross-contamination and a sequencing artifact, a later analysis removed approximately 590 highly shared, low-generation-probability nucleotide sequences. In a later analysis, a clonal expansion index was calculated for each public chain from normalized within-repertoire ranks of inferred template counts. A later analysis computed generation probabilities with a VDJ recombination model fitted to out-of-frame rearrangements, and checked the results against IGoR. Hypergeometric tests were used in a later analysis to score TCR-TCR, TCR-HLA and TCR-CMV co-occurrence, with a repertoire-size bias correction applied to the TCR pairs. To estimate false discovery rates, a later analysis permuted the HLA or CMV assignments 20 times. In a later analysis, co-occurring TCRs were grouped with DBSCAN, and TCRdist sequence similarity was added when clustering was performed within HLA-allele-positive subsets. For co-occurrence clustering, repertoires with fewer than 30,000 or more than 120,000 public chains were excluded, along with about five repertoires with anomalous nucleotide sharing. What TCRdb holds here is the immuneACCESS table cut down to in-frame rearrangements. Part of the clones is not present; checked against another copy, under half of the missing clones reflect an unresolved V gene, and the others are unexplained. Clonal size and the V and J genes are those of that table, whereas D and trimming came from the DNA. The sample contains roughly 120,000 clones, around 80% of them found a single time. The ten biggest clones cover 5.3% of the sample.

Based on the germline V gene, the CDR1 and CDR2 sequences are MNHNS and SASEGT. Trimming takes 5 bases from V and 6 bases from J, and the germline ends sit 7 bases apart. The CDR3 measures 11 amino acids from cysteine to phenylalanine. Kept here is only the CDR3 DNA, which spans 33 bases and is read in frame from base 1. The cohort was made up of 666 healthy bone marrow donors. At the time of sampling, all cohort members were nominally healthy, though unrecorded immune exposures were likely present. The donor was CMV seronegative and belonged to the group of several hundred seronegative cohort members. Every donor gave a peripheral blood sample, and the peripheral blood mononuclear cells from that sample were used for TCR beta sequencing. Genomic DNA extraction from the blood cell samples was performed with the Qiagen DNeasy Blood Extraction Kit.

The receptor was isolated from a man aged 30 to 45 in good health and CMV-seronegative. The sequence links TRBV6-1 to TRBJ1-2; TRBD1 might be the D gene, on 6 matching bases. The sequencing input was PBMCs. The nucleotide sequence is given as TGTGCCAGCAGTTCAGGGGATGGCTACACCTTC. This gives the protein CASSSGDGYTF.